One sample yielded the 21 T cell receptor beta chains listed below, sequenced in a study of blood T cell repertoires in COVID-19. The data were produced by immunoSEQ multiplex PCR, yet TCRdb's version contains in-frame clones alone and is incomplete. The data contain roughly 260,000 clones, 82% of them singletons. The sample taken for sequencing was peripheral blood. The origin of the receptors is a woman between 18 and 30 years old with acute or convalescent COVID-19.

This clone was detected once. The rearrangement joins TRBV24-1 to TRBJ2-7; 7 nucleotides match TRBD1. Losses at the gene ends were 7 bases for V and 2 bases for J; bases not matched to a gene: 10. The CDR3 has 15 amino acids. The germline gives CDR1 KGHDR, CDR2 SFDVKD. CDR3 sequence: CATSLTGTEAYEQYF. Written as DNA, the CDR3 is TGTGCCACCAGCCTTACCGGGACAGAGGCCTACGAGCAGTACTTC.

The chain combines TRBV27 with TRBJ1-2; a weak D match, TRBD1 (6 bases). Germline V lookup: CDR1 MNHEY, CDR2 SMNVEV (reference sequence). This CDR3 has 16 amino acids. V was trimmed by 6 bases and J by 6 bases, leaving 23 bases between them. This CDR3 reads CASSPSQGNGPDGYTF. The CDR3 coding sequence is TGTGCCAGCAGCCCCTCCCAGGGGAATGGTCCGGATGGCTACACCTTC.

V usage is TRBV29-1 and J usage is TRBJ2-3; 10 nucleotides agree with TRBD2. J was trimmed by 7 bases and V by 4 bases; bases with no gene match: 8. The CDR3 has 14 amino acids. Germline-derived CDR1 and CDR2 are SQVTM and ANQGSEA. CDR3 in amino acids: CSVVYLAGVNTQYF. The CDR3 DNA is TGCAGCGTTGTGTACCTAGCGGGAGTAAATACGCAGTATTTT.

The DNA of the CDR3 is TGTGCCAGCAGCCCCCTAGCGGGACGATCCGGTGAGCAGTTCTTC. It yields the protein CASSPLAGRSGEQFF. The chain combines TRBV7-9 with TRBJ2-1; 9 bases agree with TRBD2. CDR1 is SEHNR, CDR2 FQNEAQ, per germline (reference sequence). The CDR3 has 15 residues. V trimming: 5 bases; J trimming: 9 bases; junction bases outside the gene matches: 11.

The genes are TRBV9 and TRBJ2-7; tentative D call: TRBD1 (6 bases). CDR1 SGDLS and CDR2 YYNGEE come from the germline V gene. This CDR3 has 14 amino acids. With 4 bases removed from V and 2 bases from J, the gap between germline ends came to 13 bases. The CDR3 DNA reads TGTGCCAGCAGCTCCCGGACAGTCCCCTACGAGCAGTACTTC. Protein sequence: CASSSRTVPYEQYF.

The V and J genes are TRBV7-9 and TRBJ2-3; 16 nucleotides agree with TRBD2. Germline V gene data show CDR1 as SEHNR and CDR2 as FQNEAQ (reference sequence). CDR3 size: 18 residues. V trimming: 5 bases; J trimming: 2 bases; junction bases outside the gene matches: 7. CDR3 in DNA: TGTGCCAGCAGCCTCCCTGGGACTAGCGGGAGGGACACAGATACGCAGTATTTT. Its protein product is CASSLPGTSGRDTDTQYF. Full variable domain (remainder filled in from reference TRBV7-9 and TRBJ2-3): DTGVSQNPRHKITKRGQNVTFRCDPISEHNRLYWYRQTLGQGPEFLTYFQNEAQLEKSRLLSDRFSAERPKGSFSTLEIQRTEQGDSAMYLCASSLPGTSGRDTDTQYFGPGTRLTVL.

The chain joins TRBV7-9 to TRBJ2-5, with unresolved D. The V gene's germline CDR1 is SEHNR and CDR2 FQNEAQ (reference sequence). CDR3 size: 12 residues. V lost 1 base, J lost 4 bases, and 4 bases lay in between. The CDR3 DNA is TGTGCCAGCAGCTTAGGAGTAGAGACCCAGTACTTC. Translation gives CASSLGVETQYF. The full variable domain, with the rest looked up from reference TRBV7-9 and TRBJ2-5, is DTGVSQNPRHKITKRGQNVTFRCDPISEHNRLYWYRQTLGQGPEFLTYFQNEAQLEKSRLLSDRFSAERPKGSFSTLEIQRTEQGDSAMYLCASSLGVETQYFGPGTRLLVL.

This clone was seen only once. The rearrangement links TRBV7-8 to TRBJ2-1, with TRBD2 as a possible D gene (5 bases). Germline-derived CDR1 and CDR2 are SGHVS and FQNEAQ. The CDR3 covers 16 residues. Trimming pared 2 bases from V and 10 bases from J, leaving 21 bases between. The CDR3 is CASSLIRLGVAKEQFF. The DNA of the CDR3 is TGTGCCAGCAGCTTAATCCGCCTCGGGGTAGCGAAGGAGCAGTTCTTC.

The chain links TRBV9 to TRBJ2-1, with TRBD2 matching 10 bases. J gave up 10 bases and V 2 bases, and 9 bases lay outside the gene matches. In germline, CDR1 is SGDLS, CDR2 YYNGEE. CDR3 length equals 15 residues. This CDR3 reads CASSVGAGGPREQFF. CDR3 bases: TGTGCCAGCAGCGTGGGAGCGGGAGGGCCACGGGAGCAGTTCTTC.

CDR3 nucleotides: TGTGCCAGCAGCCCCCGGAGTCAAACGGGAACAGATACGCAGTATTTT. It translates to CASSPRSQTGTDTQYF. This chain uses TRBV7-9 with TRBJ2-3, with a possible D match to TRBD2 (5 bases). The ends were cut back, 5 bases at V and 3 bases at J, with 18 bases in the middle. This CDR3 is built from 16 residues. Germline CDR1 reads SEHNR; CDR2 reads FQNEAQ (reference sequence).

The genes are TRBV28 and TRBJ1-6; 8 bases align to TRBD1. V was pared by 5 bases and J by 7 bases, with 13 bases of the junction left unmatched. Germline-derived CDR1 and CDR2 are MDHEN and SYDVKM. The CDR3 sequence is 17 residues long. CDR3 sequence (DNA): TGTGCCAGCAGTGGTTGGACAGGGAGATTTTTCAATTCACCCCTCCACTTT. Translation gives CASSGWTGRFFNSPLHF.

Worth noting for this clone: This sample also contains other DNA sequences that code for the same CDR3. The rearrangement links TRBV6-2 or TRBV6-3 to TRBJ2-5; D is unresolved. The V gene lost 4 bases and the J gene lost 4 bases, with 7 bases spanning the gap. This CDR3 region has 12 residues. The germline CDR1 and CDR2 sequences are MNHEY and SVGEGT. DNA for the CDR3: TGTGCCAGCAGTTCCAGTCGAGAGACCCAGTACTTC. It is translated as CASSSSRETQYF.

This clone was seen only once. This chain links TRBV3-1 (or the pseudogene TRBV3-2) with TRBJ2-1; TRBD2 agrees at 14 bases. V trimming: 4 bases; J trimming: 9 bases; junction bases outside the gene matches: 8. Germline V gene data show CDR1 as LGHDT and CDR2 as YNNKEL (reference sequence). The CDR3 contains 16 residues. The CDR3 nucleotides read TGTGCCAGCAGCCCCCGACTAGCGGGAGGGCCCACTGAGCAGTTCTTC. This translates into CASSPRLAGGPTEQFF.

The rearrangement links TRBV24-1 to TRBJ2-1, with a tentative D call TRBD1 (6 bases). This CDR3 has 13 residues. Looked up from germline, CDR1 is KGHDR and CDR2 is SFDVKD. V lost 6 bases and J 8 bases, leaving 13 bases between the germline ends. The CDR3 DNA sequence: TGTGCCACCAGTCTCGACTGGGGGCATGAGCAGTTCTTC. Translation: CATSLDWGHEQFF.

The V gene is TRBV10-3, the J gene TRBJ2-1; D is unresolved. Germline assignment: CDR1 ENHRY and CDR2 SYGVKD. The CDR3 is 13 residues long. The germline V and J ends were trimmed by 4 bases and 5 bases, with 9 bases remaining between them. The CDR3 here is CAISASLDNEQFF. CDR3 nucleotides: TGTGCCATCAGTGCGTCCCTCGACAATGAGCAGTTCTTC.

The chain employs TRBV5-1 and TRBJ2-1, with TRBD2 identical over 9 bases. Germline CDR1 reads SGHRS; CDR2 reads YFSETQ. V was pared by 4 bases and J by 8 bases, with 4 bases of the junction left unmatched. This CDR3 contains 13 residues. Written as DNA, the CDR3 is TGCGCCAGCAGCCCGGGACTAGCAGATGAGCAGTTCTTC. Translating it yields CASSPGLADEQFF.

The rearrangement uses TRBV2 and TRBJ2-7; 10 positions agree with TRBD1. Germline-derived CDR1 and CDR2 are SNHLY and FYNNEI. V lost 6 bases to trimming and J lost 0 bases; unmatched junction nucleotides: 2. The CDR3 sequence is 14 residues long. In nucleotides, the CDR3 is TGTGCCAGCAGGGGACAGGGGAGCTCCTACGAGCAGTACTTC. Amino acid sequence: CASRGQGSSYEQYF.

The V gene is TRBV30, the J gene TRBJ2-7; a weak D match, TRBD1 (6 bases). This CDR3 spans 12 amino acids. Trimming removed 4 bases at V and 6 bases at J, with 13 bases between. Germline values: CDR1 GTSNPN, CDR2 SVGIG (reference sequence). Here the CDR3 reads CAWTPTGGEQYF. As DNA, the CDR3 is TGTGCCTGGACCCCGACAGGTGGCGAGCAGTACTTC.

This chain links TRBV18 with TRBJ1-4; 10 nucleotides agree with TRBD1. This CDR3 contains 18 residues. In germline, CDR1 is KGHSH, CDR2 LQKENI. Losses at the gene ends were 4 bases for V and 2 bases for J; bases not matched to a gene: 10. The CDR3 bases are TGTGCCAGCTCACTAAATCCGAAGACAGGGGGCACTAATGAAAAACTGTTTTTT. Translating gives CASSLNPKTGGTNEKLFF.

The chain couples TRBV6-2 or TRBV6-3 to TRBJ2-1; TRBD1 matches at 8 bases. The ends lost 6 bases at V and 0 bases at J; junction bases unmatched: 1. The CDR3 is 14 residues long. Germline values: CDR1 MNHEY, CDR2 SVGEGT. This CDR3 is CASSTGGSYNEQFF. The CDR3 coding sequence is TGTGCCAGCAGCACAGGGGGCTCCTACAATGAGCAGTTCTTC.

This clone has a single count. V and J are TRBV7-2 and TRBJ2-7; 11 bases agree with TRBD2. The CDR3 is made up of 18 amino acids. Germline CDR1 and CDR2: SGHTA and FQGNSA. V lost 4 bases and J lost 7; bases outside the gene matches: 18. CDR3 nucleotide sequence: TGTGCCAGCAGCTCACCCGGGGTAGCGGGAGGGCAGTTGAGGGAGCAGTACTTC. It translates to CASSSPGVAGGQLREQYF.